This TCR beta chain is from a study of blood T cell repertoires in COVID-19. The CDR3 covers 14 residues. The germline V gene encodes CDR1 SQVTM and CDR2 ANQGSEA. With 4 bases clipped from V and 4 bases from J, the junction kept 9 bases outside the gene matches. TCRdb keeps only in-frame clones here, not all; method: immunoSEQ multiplex PCR. Found here are 150,000 or so clones, 87% of them singletons; the top ten hold 0.95% to 1.5%. Participants spanned ages about 18 to 90 years and resided in about two dozen US areas. The TCR comes from a human donor with acute COVID-19. The donor label of this sample is uncertain. Source material: PBMCs or T cells enriched from blood (not recorded which). The V and J genes are TRBV29-1 and TRBJ2-7; 8 nucleotides align to TRBD1. The CDR3 DNA is TGCAGCGTTGGTGGACAGGGTGCGGTGTACGAGCAGTACTTC. Amino acid sequence: CSVGGQGAVYEQYF.